The present entry profiles one T cell receptor (beta chain) with its context. The sample belongs to a study of technical replicates of blood from a handful of donors. Sequenced by immunoSEQ multiplex PCR; TCRdb stores in-frame clones only, minus some. The sample includes about 75,000 clones, 95% to 98% of them seen just once. The ends lost 6 bases at V and 4 bases at J; junction bases unmatched: 6. From germline, CDR1 is LNHDA and CDR2 SQIVND (reference sequence). The CDR3 runs to 14 residues. The TCR was taken from a human donor in good health. The rearrangement joins TRBV19 to TRBJ1-1, with 9 bases aligning to TRBD1. The specimen sequenced was T cells isolated from PBMCs. CDR3 sequence (DNA): TGTGCCAGTAGGCGGGACAGGGCTATCACTGAAGCTTTCTTT. This translates into CASRRDRAITEAFF.